The text below deals with one TCR beta chain. Its cognate antigen is unknown. Since all of the isolated RNA was reverse transcribed, expressed TCRB transcripts were what got sequenced. Clones were read by immunoSEQ multiplex PCR, and TCRdb kept only the in-frame ones, dropping some. The sample carries approximately 57,000 clones, around 56% recorded once. CDR1 and CDR2 from the germline V gene are SEHNR and FQNEAQ (reference sequence). The V gene lost 4 bases and the J gene lost 4 bases, with 14 bases spanning the gap. This CDR3 spans 15 amino acids. This entry comes from a study of beta chain features in type 1 diabetes. CD45RO/CCR7/CD25/CD127/CD95/CD27 staining was used to isolate CD4+ naive, central memory, regulatory and stem cell-like memory cells by sorting. Sort purity for all populations was recorded as exceeding 98%. Study results and limitations: TCRB CDR3s from Type 1 diabetes patients were moderately but significantly shorter in all four CD4+ subsets.

Sample: Tregs from blood. This receptor was taken from a woman aged 40 to 50 with type 1 diabetes. The J gene is TRBJ1-3, the V gene TRBV7-9; maybe TRBD1 (6 bases). This CDR3 is CASSSQIGTGNTIYF. CDR3 DNA: TGTGCCAGCAGCTCCCAGATAGGGACAGGAAACACCATATATTTT. The complete variable domain, with remaining parts taken from reference TRBV7-9 and TRBJ1-3, reads DTGVSQNPRHKITKRGQNVTFRCDPISEHNRLYWYRQTLGQGPEFLTYFQNEAQLEKSRLLSDRFSAERPKGSFSTLEIQRTEQGDSAMYLCASSSQIGTGNTIYFGEGSWLTVV.